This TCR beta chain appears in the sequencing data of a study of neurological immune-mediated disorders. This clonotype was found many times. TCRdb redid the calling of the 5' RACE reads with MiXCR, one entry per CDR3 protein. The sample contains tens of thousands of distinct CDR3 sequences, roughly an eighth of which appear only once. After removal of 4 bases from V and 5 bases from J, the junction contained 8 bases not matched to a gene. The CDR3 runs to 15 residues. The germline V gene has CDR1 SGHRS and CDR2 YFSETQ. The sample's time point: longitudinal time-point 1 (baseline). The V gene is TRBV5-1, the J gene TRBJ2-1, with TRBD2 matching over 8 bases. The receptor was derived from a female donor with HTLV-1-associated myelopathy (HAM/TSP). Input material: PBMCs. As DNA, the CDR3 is TGCGCCAGCAGCCCATTTGCGGGGGGAAACAATGAGCAGTTCTTC. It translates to CASSPFAGGNNEQFF. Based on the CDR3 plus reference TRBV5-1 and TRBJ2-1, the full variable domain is KAGVTQTPRYLIKTRGQQVTLSCSPISGHRSVSWYQQTPGQGLQFLFEYFSETQRNKGNFPGRFSGRQFSNSRSEMNVSTLELGDSALYLCASSPFAGGNNEQFFGPGTRLTVL.